Here is one T cell receptor (beta chain) with its context. Germline is not matched at one junction end, which may reflect a read error. Produced via immunoSEQ multiplex PCR; TCRdb's table is partial and in-frame only. The sample lists about 250,000 clones; roughly 84% were seen once. This sample stems from a study of blood T cell repertoires in COVID-19. On the study more broadly: PBMCs, B-cell-depleted T cells, or T cells were the source of the cDNA or gDNA that made up the material.

The germline CDR1 and CDR2 sequences are MNHEY and SVGAGI. This CDR3 has 12 amino acids. V gene TRBV6-5 combines with J gene TRBJ2-1, with D possibly TRBD1 on 5 matching bases. The sequence derives from a woman between 40 and 55 years old who had recovered from COVID-19. Sequenced: peripheral blood. CDR3: CRAKSSYNEQFF. Here the CDR3 DNA reads TGCAGGGCAAAGAGCTCCTACAATGAGCAGTTCTTC.